This T cell receptor (beta chain) comes out of a study of T cell responses to AZD1222 COVID-19 vaccine. Doses given second, at about 4 or about 12 weeks, were pooled. Using immunoSEQ multiplex PCR, the repertoire was profiled, and TCRdb retains in-frame clones only, with some absent. The table includes over 130,000 clones, roughly 92% detected once. The CDR3 runs to 16 residues. Per germline, CDR1 LGHNA and CDR2 YSLEER. Trimming cost V 3 bases and J 7 bases; bases outside gene matches: 9. Whole-study results and caveats: Repertoire sampling happened only post peak T cell response. Only a handful of AZD1222 recipients tested seropositive at baseline.

A word on this clone: Its antigen is undetermined.

The clonotype was recovered from an adult who received the AZD1222 COVID-19 vaccine. V is TRBV4-3 and J is TRBJ2-1; 10 nucleotides agree with TRBD2. The specimen comprised peripheral blood, sampled 28 days after the second AZD1222 dose. This CDR3 is CASSQLAGGPLNEQFF. For the CDR3, the DNA is TGCGCCAGCAGCCAGTTAGCGGGGGGCCCGTTGAATGAGCAGTTCTTC.